This passage covers 7 T cell receptor beta chains from one sample sequenced in a study of PD-1 blockade in mismatch repair-deficient tumors. Method: immunoSEQ multiplex PCR; TCRdb's copy keeps in-frame clones and lacks some. The sample carries just under 80,000 clones, 70% to 90% recorded once. This sample comprised peripheral blood, obtained 44 weeks after starting pembrolizumab. The receptors were gathered from an adult with mismatch repair-deficient cancer.

The chain is built from TRBV21-1 and TRBJ1-2; the D call of TRBD1 is as the table states it, not checked on the DNA. TRBV21-1 is a listed pseudogene. The CDR3 is 16 amino acids. CDR3 sequence (DNA): TGTGCCAGCAGCAAAGGGGACAGGGGGTGTTACTATGGCTACACCTTC. Translation: CASSKGDRGCYYGYTF.

This clone was counted only a few times. The chain has TRBV2 and TRBJ2-7, with unresolved D. The germline gives CDR1 SNHLY, CDR2 FYNNEI. The V end lost 11 bases, the J end lost 0 bases, and 17 bases lay between the germline ends. The CDR3 length is 14 residues. CDR3 amino acids: CAVKRAQSSYEQYF. The CDR3 DNA reads as TGTGCCGTCAAACGGGCTCAGAGCTCCTACGAGCAGTACTTC. Based on the CDR3 plus reference TRBV2 and TRBJ2-7, the full variable domain is EPEVTQTPSHQVTQMGQEVILRCVPISNHLYFYWYRQILGQKVEFLVSFYNNEISEKSEIFDDQFSVERPDGSNFTLKIRSTKLEDSAMYFCAVKRAQSSYEQYFGPGTRLTVT.

The chain employs TRBV5-1 and TRBJ1-2; tentatively, D is TRBD1 (5 bases). CDR3 length: 15 amino acids. The germline V gene has CDR1 SGHRS and CDR2 YFSETQ. V lost 0 bases to trimming and J lost 2 bases, with 11 bases between them. The CDR3 region has the DNA TGCGCCAGCAGCTTGGAGGGCGGGGGAAACTATGGCTACACCTTC. It translates to CASSLEGGGNYGYTF.

The chain links TRBV6-5 to TRBJ2-1; 10 bases align to TRBD2. J gave up 5 bases and V 6 bases, and 4 bases lay outside the gene matches. This CDR3 region has 14 residues. Germline CDR1 MNHEY, CDR2 SVGAGI. The CDR3 loop reads CASRLAGGHNEQFF. The CDR3 nucleotides are TGTGCCAGCAGGTTAGCGGGAGGACACAATGAGCAGTTCTTC.

The chain recombines TRBV4-3 with TRBJ2-2, with a possible D match to TRBD2 (5 bases). The CDR3 contains 16 residues. CDR1 and CDR2 from the germline V gene are LGHNA and YSLEER. V lost 0 bases and J 1 base, leaving 9 bases between the germline ends. The CDR3 DNA sequence: TGCGCCAGCAGCCAAGACCCACTAGTGAACACCGGGGAGCTGTTTTTT. This encodes CASSQDPLVNTGELFF.

The chain has TRBV6-1 and TRBJ2-1; 10 bases line up with TRBD1. The junction had 5 bases not matched to a gene; V was cut back by 6 bases and J by 6 bases. The CDR3 consists of 14 residues. The germline gives CDR1 MNHNS, CDR2 SASEGT. The CDR3 nucleotides are TGTGCCAGCAGGGGACAGGGGACCTTCAATGAGCAGTTCTTC. Amino acid sequence: CASRGQGTFNEQFF.

This clone was picked up one time. The V and J genes are TRBV5-4 and TRBJ2-1, with D perhaps TRBD1 (6 bases). The CDR3 sequence is 13 residues long. CDR1 is SGHNT and CDR2 is YYREEE in the germline V gene (reference sequence). With 4 bases removed from V and 6 bases from J, the gap between germline ends came to 11 bases. For the CDR3, the DNA is TGTGCCAGCAGCCAAGGACAGTCCAATGAGCAGTTCTTC. It translates to CASSQGQSNEQFF.